This T cell receptor beta chain came from a study of cytomegalovirus exposure and HLA in healthy donors. General study results and limits: Highly shared variants forming one cluster were likely a sequencing artifact. Prior analysis indicated that the majority of TCR beta V segments exhibited productivity approximately 90% or approximately 30% of the time.

Trimming shortened V by 0 bases and J by 5 bases, and 12 bases separated the two germline ends. CDR1 and CDR2 from the germline V gene are SGDLS and YYNGEE. The CDR3 consists of 15 residues. The study ran its PCR with 60 Vbeta and 13 Jbeta primers. The authors' processing: A later analysis tallied about 80 million unique TCR beta chains, around 12 million of them shared. Produced via immunoSEQ multiplex PCR; TCRdb's table is partial and in-frame only. V and J calls and clone size follow that table, whereas D and trimming were derived from the DNA. The table lists over 150,000 clones, 82% of them singletons. Those who donated were healthy bone marrow donors. This clone has more than one count but fewer than ten. What it recognizes is unknown.

The TCR originated in a boy younger than 10 in good health and CMV-seronegative. V and J are TRBV9 and TRBJ1-5; no reliable D call. Material for sequencing was PBMCs. CDR3 loop: CASSVGSREDQPQHF. CDR3 coding DNA: TGTGCCAGCAGCGTAGGGTCGAGGGAGGATCAGCCCCAGCATTTT.